This is a list of T cell receptor beta chains from one sample in a study of siplizumab effects on memory and regulatory T cells. Using immunoSEQ multiplex PCR, the repertoire was profiled, and TCRdb retains in-frame clones only, with some absent. Altogether more than 12,000 clones are present, around 43% being singletons, with the ten largest covering 7.5% to 9%. Antigens for these TCRs are unknown. Sequencing was done on a sample of CFSE-low (dividing) CD4+ T cells sorted from an allogeneic mixed lymphocyte reaction. The receptors shown here come from a human donor in good health; the cells came from an allogeneic mixed lymphocyte reaction. Some clones in this sample may be carry-over from other donors' samples. Each CDR3 is given with its conserved first and last residue. D genes are given only for firm matches. Only part of the rows carry a size: once, few, many, or a class if the clone is expanded.

D	size	J	V	DNA	CDR3
.	.	TRBJ2-7	TRBV7-3	TGTGCCAGCAGCACGTGGACGGAAGCCTACGAGCAGTACTTC	CASSTWTEAYEQYF
.	.	TRBJ2-7	TRBV5-8	TGTGCCAGCAGCTTGTCGCAGGTTCTCTCCTACGAGCAGTACTTC	CASSLSQVLSYEQYF
.	.	TRBJ1-5	TRBV27	TGTGCCAGCAGTTCAATGTCGGGGGGCATGCAGCCCCAGCATTTT	CASSSMSGGMQPQHF
.	many	TRBJ1-3	TRBV7-9	TGTGCCAGCAGCCGGGCCCTCTCTGGAAACACCATATATTTT	CASSRALSGNTIYF
TRBD1	few	TRBJ1-2	TRBV27	TGTGCCAGCAGCCTACAGGGGAACTATGGCTACACCTTC	CASSLQGNYGYTF
TRBD1	many	TRBJ1-4	TRBV19	TGTGCCAGTAGCATACCTTACCAGGGGGAGAAGAAAAAACTGTTTTTT	CASSIPYQGEKKKLFF
.	medium-sized	TRBJ1-5	TRBV5-8	TGTGCCAGCAGCTTGGCCAGCGGGTTACAGCCCCAGCATTTT	CASSLASGLQPQHF
TRBD2	.	TRBJ2-5	TRBV13	TGTGCCAGCAGCCGAGAGACTAGCGGGGTCCGAGAGACCCAGTACTTC	CASSRETSGVRETQYF
.	.	TRBJ2-1	TRBV6-7	TGTGCCAGCAGTTACCCCCCGAGGGATTTGCGGTGGATCTCTTCGGGGCTTTACAATGAGCAGTTCTTC	CASSYPPRDLRWISSGLYNEQFF
.	.	TRBJ2-5	TRBV29-1	TGCAGCGTTAGCACCCTGGGAGAGACCCAGTACTTC	CSVSTLGETQYF
TRBD1	.	TRBJ2-1	TRBV6-5	TGTGCCAGCAGCACCGGGACAGGGGGCCTCAATGAGCAGTTCTTC	CASSTGTGGLNEQFF
.	.	TRBJ1-1	TRBV5-6	TGTGCCAGCAGCTTGCGACTTTACTCGTACACTGAAGCTTTCTTT	CASSLRLYSYTEAFF
TRBD2	.	TRBJ2-7	TRBV28	TGTGCCAGCGGGGAGTCCGGGACTAGCGGGATCTACGAGCAGTACTTC	CASGESGTSGIYEQYF
.	.	TRBJ1-1	TRBV11-2	TGTGCCAGCAGCTCTGTTTGGCACACTGAAGCTTTCTTT	CASSSVWHTEAFF
TRBD2	.	TRBJ2-1	TRBV23-1	TGCGCCAGCAGTCAATCGAGACTAGCGGGAGTGTGTGAGCAGTTCTTC	CASSQSRLAGVCEQFF
TRBD2	.	TRBJ2-1	TRBV6-6	TGTGCCAGCAGTTGGGCGGGAGTACCCAATGAGCAGTTCTTC	CASSWAGVPNEQFF
.	.	TRBJ2-3	TRBV6-1	TGTGCCAGCAGTGACGGCTCTTTCCTTAATACGCAGTATTTT	CASSDGSFLNTQYF
.	.	TRBJ2-7	TRBV4-1	TGCGCCAGCAGCCGGACCTATCGGGACCTGACATCCTACGAGCAGTACTTC	CASSRTYRDLTSYEQYF
.	.	TRBJ2-7	TRBV19	TGTGCCAGTAGCCCCAGTGACCTTCGCTCCTACGAGCAGTACTTC	CASSPSDLRSYEQYF
.	few	TRBJ1-4	TRBV5-1	TGCGCCAGCAGCTTCGCCGGTGCAACTAATGAAAAACTGTTTTTT	CASSFAGATNEKLFF
.	few	TRBJ1-2	TRBV5-4	TGTGCCAGCAGCGTGAGGACGGGCTATGGCTACACCTTC	CASSVRTGYGYTF
.	.	TRBJ1-3	TRBV5-4	TGTGCCAGCAGCCTAGACATATCCGGAAACACCATATATTTT	CASSLDISGNTIYF